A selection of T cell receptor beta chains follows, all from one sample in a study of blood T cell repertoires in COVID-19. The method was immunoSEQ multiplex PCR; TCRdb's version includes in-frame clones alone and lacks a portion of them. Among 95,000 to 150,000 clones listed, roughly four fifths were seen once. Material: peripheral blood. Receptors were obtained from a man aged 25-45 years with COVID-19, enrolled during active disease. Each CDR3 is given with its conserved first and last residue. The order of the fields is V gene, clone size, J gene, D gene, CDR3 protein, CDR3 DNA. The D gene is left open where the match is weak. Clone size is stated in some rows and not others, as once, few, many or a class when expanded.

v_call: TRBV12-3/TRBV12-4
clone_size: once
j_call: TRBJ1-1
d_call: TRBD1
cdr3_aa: CASRTGEGTEAFF
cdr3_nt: TGTGCCAGCAGGACAGGGGAAGGGACTGAAGCTTTCTTT

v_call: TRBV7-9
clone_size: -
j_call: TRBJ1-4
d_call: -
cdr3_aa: CASSLTQDSEKLFF
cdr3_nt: TGTGCCAGCAGCCTCACCCAGGACTCGGAAAAACTGTTTTTT

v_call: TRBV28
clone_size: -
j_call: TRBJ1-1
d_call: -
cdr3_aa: CASVPRHWTEAFF
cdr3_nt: TGTGCCAGCGTCCCCCGTCACTGGACTGAAGCTTTCTTT

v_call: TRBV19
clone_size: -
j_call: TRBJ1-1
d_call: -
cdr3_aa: CASSIVSSEAFF
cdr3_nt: TGTGCCAGTAGTATAGTAAGTAGTGAAGCTTTCTTT

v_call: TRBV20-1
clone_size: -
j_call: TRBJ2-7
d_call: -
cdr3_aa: CSANEGARYEQYF
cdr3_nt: TGCAGTGCTAATGAAGGGGCGCGCTACGAGCAGTACTTC

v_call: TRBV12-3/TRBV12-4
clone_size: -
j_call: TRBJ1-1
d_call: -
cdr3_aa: CASRGHMNTEAFF
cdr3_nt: TGTGCCAGCAGAGGACACATGAACACTGAAGCTTTCTTT

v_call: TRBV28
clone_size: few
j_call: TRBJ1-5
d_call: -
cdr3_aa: CASTDGSGNQPQHF
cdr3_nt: TGTGCCAGCACCGATGGGAGCGGGAATCAGCCCCAGCATTTT

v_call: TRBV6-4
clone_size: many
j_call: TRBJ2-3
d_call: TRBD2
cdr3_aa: CASSDSSGGADTQYF
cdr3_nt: TGTGCCAGCAGTGACTCTAGCGGGGGGGCAGATACGCAGTATTTT

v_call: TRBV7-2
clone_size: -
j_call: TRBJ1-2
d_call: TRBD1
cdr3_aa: CASSATGQTNYGYTF
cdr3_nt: TGTGCCAGCAGCGCCACGGGACAGACTAACTATGGCTACACCTTC

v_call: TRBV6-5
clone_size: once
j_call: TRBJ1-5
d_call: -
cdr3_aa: CASRGLRSNQPQHF
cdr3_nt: TGTGCCAGCCGGGGTTTACGGAGCAATCAGCCCCAGCATTTT

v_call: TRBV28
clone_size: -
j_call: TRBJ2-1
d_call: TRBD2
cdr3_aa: CASLAGETNEQFF
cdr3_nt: TGTGCCAGCCTAGCGGGAGAAACGAATGAGCAGTTCTTC

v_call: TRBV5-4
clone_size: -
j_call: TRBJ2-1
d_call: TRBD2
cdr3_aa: CASSLGLAGYNEQFF
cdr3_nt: TGTGCCAGCAGCCTGGGACTAGCGGGATACAATGAGCAGTTCTTC

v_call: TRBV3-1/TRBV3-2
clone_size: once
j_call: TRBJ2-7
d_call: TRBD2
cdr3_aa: CASSQPGLAGNSYEQYF
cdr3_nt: TGTGCCAGCAGCCAGCCCGGACTAGCGGGGAACTCCTACGAGCAGTACTTC

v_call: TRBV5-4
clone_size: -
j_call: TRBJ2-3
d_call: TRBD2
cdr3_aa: CASSLGTSGSPLTDTQYF
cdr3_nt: TGTGCCAGCAGCCTCGGGACTAGCGGGAGTCCCCTCACAGATACGCAGTATTTT

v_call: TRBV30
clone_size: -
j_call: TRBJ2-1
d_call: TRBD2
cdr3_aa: CAFSSGAYNEQFF
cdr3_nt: TGTGCCTTTTCTAGCGGGGCTTACAATGAGCAGTTCTTC

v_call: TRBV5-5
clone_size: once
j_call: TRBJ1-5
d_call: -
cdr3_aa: CASGRQPEAAQHF
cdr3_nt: TGTGCCAGCGGGCGACAGCCCGAGGCGGCCCAGCATTTT

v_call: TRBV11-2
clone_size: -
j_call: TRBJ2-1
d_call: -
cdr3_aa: CASSPRKASSSYNEQFF
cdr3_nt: TGTGCCAGCAGCCCCCGTAAAGCGTCGAGCTCCTACAATGAGCAGTTCTTC

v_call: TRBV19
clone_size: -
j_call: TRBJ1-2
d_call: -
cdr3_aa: CASSIQVRNYGYTF
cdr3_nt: TGTGCCAGTAGTATACAGGTCAGGAACTATGGCTACACCTTC

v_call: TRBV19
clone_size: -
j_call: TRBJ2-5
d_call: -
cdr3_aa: CASSGVEGVETQYF
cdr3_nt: TGTGCCAGTAGTGGGGTAGAGGGAGTGGAGACCCAGTACTTC

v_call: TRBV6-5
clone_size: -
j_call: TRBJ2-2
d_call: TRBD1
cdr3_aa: CASRQGQLNTGELFF
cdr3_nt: TGTGCCAGCAGGCAGGGACAGTTGAACACCGGGGAGCTGTTTTTT